Listed here are 25 T cell receptor beta chains from one sample, sequenced in a study of cytomegalovirus exposure and HLA in healthy donors. Method: immunoSEQ multiplex PCR; TCRdb's copy keeps in-frame clones and lacks some. The sample gives some 150,000 clones, about 87% of which show up once; about 4.9% is in the top ten. Source material: PBMCs. Every receptor here comes from a man younger than 35 in good health and CMV-seropositive.

This clone has only one observation. V usage is TRBV6-5 and J usage is TRBJ2-7, with D perhaps matching TRBD2 (6 bases). The V gene lost 6 bases and the J gene lost 5 bases, with 20 bases spanning the gap. The germline V gene encodes CDR1 MNHEY and CDR2 SVGAGI. The CDR3 sequence is 15 residues long. CDR3 in amino acids: CASSPQVGGVHEQYF. CDR3 nucleotides: TGTGCCAGCAGCCCTCAAGTTGGCGGGGTCCACGAGCAGTACTTC.

This clone was recorded only once. The chain joins TRBV6-4 to TRBJ1-2; TRBD1 is a possible D gene (6 bases). There are 13 residues in the CDR3. The germline gives CDR1 MRHNA, CDR2 SNTAGT. Trimming stripped 6 bases from V and 7 bases from J, with 15 bases between. The CDR3 protein is CASRDSSSGGYTF. The CDR3 region has the DNA TGTGCCAGCAGGGACAGTTCGTCCGGTGGCTACACCTTC.

The gene calls are TRBV29-1 and TRBJ2-1; D is unclear. The germline CDR1 and CDR2 sequences are SQVTM and ANQGSEA. The V end was cut by 8 bases, the J end by 4 bases, with 9 bases between. The CDR3 is made up of 11 amino acids. CDR3 sequence (DNA): TGCAGCCTCACAGTATACAATGAGCAGTTCTTC. Protein: CSLTVYNEQFF.

The rearrangement joins TRBV6-5 to TRBJ1-1, with 7 bases that match TRBD1. Trimming took 10 bases from V and 11 from J; bases not matched to a gene: 10. This CDR3 region has 11 residues. Germline CDR1 is MNHEY and CDR2 is SVGAGI. The CDR3 DNA reads TGTGCCACCCGACAGGGAATTGACGCTTTCTTT. As protein: CATRQGIDAFF.

V gene TRBV10-1 combines with J gene TRBJ2-3; a weak D match, TRBD2 (6 bases). The germline V gene encodes CDR1 WNHNN and CDR2 SYGVQD (reference sequence). V lost 0 bases and J 5 bases, leaving 12 bases between the germline ends. The length of the CDR3 is 15 residues. CDR3 loop: CASSESGRAGDTQYF. As DNA, the CDR3 is TGCGCCAGCAGTGAGTCTGGTCGAGCGGGAGATACGCAGTATTTT.

The chain recombines TRBV13 with TRBJ2-3, with 8 bases that match TRBD1. V lost 6 bases, J lost 2 bases, and 7 bases stayed unmatched. The CDR3 loop spans 15 amino acids. The germline V gene has CDR1 PRHDT and CDR2 FYEKMQ (reference sequence). CDR3 sequence reads: CASSTRGQDTDTQYF. The CDR3, as DNA: TGTGCCAGCAGTACCAGGGGGCAAGACACAGATACGCAGTATTTT. The whole variable domain, remainder taken from reference TRBV13 and TRBJ2-3, is AAGVIQSPRHLIKEKRETATLKCYPIPRHDTVYWYQQGPGQDPQFLISFYEKMQSDKGSIPDRFSAQQFSDYHSELNMSSLELGDSALYFCASSTRGQDTDTQYFGPGTRLTVL.

The chain combines TRBV2 with TRBJ2-3; 8 bases are a match to TRBD1. The CDR3 is made up of 15 amino acids. Trimming at V came to 4 bases and at J to 2 bases, leaving 5 bases not matched to a gene. Germline V CDR1 and CDR2: SNHLY, FYNNEI. CDR3 amino acids: CASSADRGFTDTQYF. The CDR3 DNA is TGTGCCAGCAGTGCCGACAGGGGATTCACAGATACGCAGTATTTT.

CDR3 loop: CASSQENFGVQYF. The CDR3 DNA sequence: TGCGCCAGCAGCCAAGAAAACTTCGGGGTGCAGTACTTC. The V gene is TRBV4-1, the J gene TRBJ2-7; the D gene is possibly TRBD2 (5 bases). The V end lost 0 bases, the J end lost 9 bases, and 12 bases lay between the germline ends. Germline V gene sequence: CDR1 MGHRA, CDR2 YSYEKL. CDR3 length: 13 amino acids.

This rearrangement joins TRBV28 to TRBJ2-7; the match to TRBD2 covers 11 bases. The CDR3 runs to 16 residues. Germline CDR1 and CDR2: MDHEN and SYDVKM. V was pared by 2 bases and J by 2 bases, with 5 bases of the junction left unmatched. This CDR3 is CASSLGLAGGTYEQYF. The CDR3 region has the DNA TGTGCCAGCAGTTTAGGGCTAGCGGGGGGAACCTACGAGCAGTACTTC.

V and J are TRBV5-4 and TRBJ1-1; maybe TRBD1 (6 bases). Trimming removed 4 bases at V and 2 bases at J, with 18 bases between. The CDR3 totals 16 residues. From germline, CDR1 is SGHNT and CDR2 YYREEE (reference sequence). This CDR3 is CASSDRTVGKNTEAFF. CDR3 DNA sequence: TGTGCCAGCAGCGATAGGACAGTCGGTAAAAACACTGAAGCTTTCTTT.

The genes are TRBV11-2 and TRBJ1-2, with unresolved D. From germline, CDR1 is SGHAT and CDR2 FQNNGV. This CDR3 is built from 14 residues. V dropped 3 bases and J dropped 4 bases, with 12 bases sitting between them. The CDR3 sequence is CASSLVIGSYGYTF. DNA for the CDR3: TGTGCCAGCAGCTTGGTAATTGGGAGCTATGGCTACACCTTC. The full variable domain, with the rest looked up from reference TRBV11-2 and TRBJ1-2, is EAGVAQSPRYKIIEKRQSVAFWCNPISGHATLYWYQQILGQGPKLLIQFQNNGVVDDSQLPKDRFSAERLKGVDSTLKIQPAKLEDSAVYLCASSLVIGSYGYTFGSGTRLTVV.

V and J are TRBV7-2 and TRBJ2-3; TRBD2 agrees at 8 bases. V gave up 1 base and J gave up 4 bases; unmatched junction bases: 10. Germline values: CDR1 SGHTA, CDR2 FQGNSA. This CDR3 has 17 residues. CDR3 nucleotide sequence: TGTGCCAGCAGCTTAGTAGGGGGACTAGGACAAGCAGATACGCAGTATTTT. Its protein is CASSLVGGLGQADTQYF.

This chain uses TRBV29-1 with TRBJ1-1; unclear D gene. Germline V gene sequence: CDR1 SQVTM, CDR2 ANQGSEA. V was clipped by 4 bases and J by 7 bases, with 10 bases between them. CDR3 length: 11 amino acids. The CDR3 loop is CSVAPGFEAFF. CDR3 sequence (DNA): TGCAGCGTTGCACCGGGATTTGAAGCTTTCTTT.

The gene calls are TRBV27 and TRBJ2-7, with TRBD1 matching over 9 bases. V gave up 5 bases and J gave up 3 bases; unmatched junction bases: 8. Germline lookup yields CDR1 MNHEY and CDR2 SMNVEV (reference sequence). This CDR3 has 15 residues. CDR3 DNA: TGTGCCAGCAGTCCCAAAGGGACAGGGTTCTACGAGCAGTACTTC. Protein: CASSPKGTGFYEQYF.

The chain joins TRBV6-5 to TRBJ2-2; 10 positions agree with TRBD1. CDR1 and CDR2 from the germline V gene are MNHEY and SVGAGI. The CDR3 totals 15 residues. J gave up 6 bases and V 5 bases, and 6 bases lay outside the gene matches. CDR3 loop: CASSISGTGAGELFF. CDR3 coding DNA: TGTGCCAGCAGTATTTCCGGGACAGGGGCCGGGGAGCTGTTTTTT.

This rearrangement joins TRBV21-1 to TRBJ2-6; TRBD1, the D gene given by the table, was not confirmed from the DNA. TRBV21-1 is classified as a pseudogene. The CDR3 extends over 18 amino acids. CDR3 protein: CASSHPWSGGDGANVLTF. The CDR3 nucleotides read TGTGCCAGCAGCCACCCATGGTCAGGGGGAGATGGGGCCAACGTCCTGACTTTC.

The chain uses TRBV6-1 and TRBJ1-3, with TRBD1 identical over 11 bases. The germline CDR1 and CDR2 sequences are MNHNS and SASEGT. V lost 9 bases and J lost 4; bases outside the gene matches: 5. This CDR3 is built from 14 residues. The CDR3 bases are TGTGCCAGTTGGACAGGGGGCTTCGGAAACACCATATATTTT. Its protein product is CASWTGGFGNTIYF.

This clone is a singleton in its sample. The chain couples TRBV18 to TRBJ1-1; 9 bases fit TRBD1. Germline V gene lookup returns CDR1 KGHSH and CDR2 LQKENI. V was clipped by 8 bases and J by 4 bases; unmatched bases: 2. This CDR3 contains 12 residues. The CDR3 region is CASTTGGTEAFF. In nucleotides, the CDR3 is TGTGCCAGCACGACAGGGGGCACTGAAGCTTTCTTT.

This chain links TRBV6-4 with TRBJ1-4, with D possibly matching TRBD1 (5 bases). V shed 2 bases and J shed 6 bases, with 10 bases lying between them. The V gene's germline CDR1 is MRHNA and CDR2 SNTAGT. This CDR3 region has 14 residues. DNA for the CDR3: TGTGCCAGCAGTGACCCGGACATAGATGAAAAACTGTTTTTT. Its translation is CASSDPDIDEKLFF.

The rearrangement uses TRBV7-9 and TRBJ2-7; 8 bases fit TRBD1. This CDR3 region has 15 residues. Germline V CDR1 and CDR2: SEHNR, FQNEAQ (reference sequence). The V segment lost 5 bases and the J segment 2 bases; nucleotides outside the gene matches: 8. CDR3 in amino acids: CASSQPGTGTYEQYF. CDR3 nucleotide sequence: TGTGCCAGCAGCCAGCCTGGGACAGGTACCTACGAGCAGTACTTC.

The V gene is TRBV29-1, the J gene TRBJ2-7, with D perhaps TRBD2 (5 bases). The germline gives CDR1 SQVTM, CDR2 ANQGSEA. The CDR3 is 12 residues long. V was trimmed by 4 bases and J by 6 bases, leaving 13 bases between them. CDR3 in amino acids: CSVVFSGIEQYF. The CDR3 region has the DNA TGCAGCGTTGTTTTTTCGGGGATCGAGCAGTACTTC.

The genes are TRBV7-6 and TRBJ2-1; 8 positions match TRBD2. This CDR3 contains 17 residues. Trimming cost V 2 bases and J 7 bases; bases outside gene matches: 13. The germline V gene has CDR1 SGHVS and CDR2 FNYEAQ. The CDR3 protein is CASSLSGGGPERNEQFF. The CDR3 DNA follows: TGTGCCAGCAGCTTAAGTGGCGGGGGGCCTGAGCGGAATGAGCAGTTCTTC.

The V and J genes are TRBV5-1 and TRBJ2-3; the match to TRBD2 covers 11 bases. V shed 3 bases, J shed 5 bases, and the junction held 11 bases outside the gene matches. From germline, CDR1 is SGHRS and CDR2 YFSETQ. The CDR3 totals 17 residues. CDR3 loop: CASSWVTSGAPEDTQYF. CDR3 in DNA: TGCGCCAGCAGCTGGGTGACTAGCGGGGCTCCCGAAGATACGCAGTATTTT. Using reference TRBV5-1 and TRBJ2-3 for the parts outside the CDR3, the full variable domain is KAGVTQTPRYLIKTRGQQVTLSCSPISGHRSVSWYQQTPGQGLQFLFEYFSETQRNKGNFPGRFSGRQFSNSRSEMNVSTLELGDSALYLCASSWVTSGAPEDTQYFGPGTRLTVL.

This chain uses TRBV25-1 with TRBJ1-5; the D is unclear. The CDR3 consists of 13 residues. Germline lookup yields CDR1 MGHDK and CDR2 SYGVNS. Trimming pared 7 bases from V and 7 bases from J, leaving 14 bases between. CDR3 nucleotides: TGTGCCAGCAAAGAAGTGGGGAGACAGCCCCAGCATTTT. Encoded protein: CASKEVGRQPQHF.

This sequence joins TRBV7-9 and TRBJ2-7, with 8 positions matching TRBD1. Germline lookup yields CDR1 SEHNR and CDR2 FQNEAQ (reference sequence). Trimming took 7 bases from V and 5 from J; bases not matched to a gene: 7. This CDR3 spans 13 amino acids. The CDR3 coding sequence is TGTGCCAGCAACAATCCGGACAGGGACGAGCAGTACTTC. Protein: CASNNPDRDEQYF.